This T cell receptor (beta chain) stems from a study of cytomegalovirus exposure and HLA in healthy donors (dated 2017 in TCRdb). At the level of the whole study: An earlier analysis of 587 of the donors reported about 290 Gb of sequence data and roughly 110 million unique TCR beta sequences from about 179 million T cells. About five DR-DQ haplotypes were treated as single units for association and clustering because of strong linkage in the cohort. An earlier analysis of approximately 580 of the donors used high-throughput TCR beta sequencing to judge whether each TCR beta V gene segment behaved as functional or pseudogenic. The study combined high-throughput TCR immunosequencing, statistical association of individual TCRs with disease status, and machine learning to predict cytomegalovirus infection status. On average, around 240,000 unique TCR beta nucleotide sequences were sequenced per donor among about 400 genotyped donors of the cohort, with 15% to 20% of those sequences being non-productive. In a later genetic analysis, genome-wide SNP genotypes for about three fifths of the roughly 670 donors were used, and that subset was treated as a discovery cohort. Every repertoire in the discovery cohort had been generated on one and the same sequencing platform. Among the roughly 400 genotyped donors, 75% to 90% belonged to the genetic ancestry cluster associated with self-reported Caucasian donors. The study was designed to test whether signatures of past pathogen exposure could be identified by cataloging public T cell receptors. The T cell repertoires of roughly 660 subjects were profiled by immunosequencing and related to cytomegalovirus serostatus. Along with the roughly 700-subject first cohort, a separate validation cohort of more than 90 different subjects was used. The number of typed donors differed by locus: roughly 629-640 for A, B, C, DRB1 and DQB1; some 540 for DQA1; about 600 for DPA1; and about 450 for DPB1. Both class I and class II loci were covered by HLA typing, at four-digit resolution. Alongside the repertoire data, information on donor age, sex, ethnicity and CMV serostatus was compiled. An early release that covered about 600 HLA-typed donors contained around 330 gigabases of sequencing data and about 93 million unique TCR sequences. In a later analysis, previously published TCR beta repertoires from 550 to 700 donors were re-analyzed and high-resolution HLA genotyping was added so that TCR occurrence patterns could be studied. Rather than using new phenotypic data, the later analysis identified candidate immune exposures from TCR beta sequences and from how often those sequences occurred across donors. Overall study results and their limits: A further reported finding was that TCR beta sequences accurately predicted the HLA-A and HLA-B alleles for most subjects in the first cohort. Sequencing depth was assumed to be roughly uniform across donors in the presence/absence analyses, though that assumption may not hold. The earlier analysis of a few hundred of the donors excluded fewer than 20 rarely observed V segments, including chromosome 9 orphons, because counts were too low. In a later analysis, several top co-occurrence clusters were reported to appear linked to parvovirus B19, influenza, CMV and Epstein-Barr virus. A later genetic analysis reported fewer N-insertions in productive TCRs among donors in an Asian-associated ancestry cluster than the 666-donor mean. The sequencing pipeline was judged likely to have produced a cluster of highly shared sequence variants as a technical artifact. Only TCR beta chains were sequenced in this cohort, and the absence of alpha or paired-chain data limited detectable features. In vitro tests confirmed that a few of the cytomegalovirus-associated TCR beta chains recognize cytomegalovirus antigens. HLA typing was unavailable for some donors at each locus, so association tests used only the typed subset. Most TCR sequences were observed very rarely across donors, whereas some public TCRs were present in many individuals. It was suggested by the authors that the approach could potentially be generalized to other disease states and immunological phenotypes. In a later analysis, most CMV-associated TCR beta chains were found to appear HLA-restricted, with HLA associations seemingly driven largely by CMV exposure. Broadly in line with IMGT annotations, most TCR beta V segments showed up in productive rearrangements about 90% or about 30% of the time in an earlier analysis of several hundred of the donors. In a later analysis, TCR association rates were found to vary across HLA loci, with the most associated TCRs seen for DRB1 alleles and the fewest for HLA-C alleles. CMV serostatus was the only immune exposure information available for the cohort. Assigning TCR associations to individual alleles was difficult when HLA alleles, especially DR and DQ, strongly co-occurred. In a later analysis, HLA-associated TCR beta chains were found to be more clonally expanded and to have lower generation probabilities than equally common non-associated chains. Specific HLA alleles were associated with around 18,000 TCR beta sequences at a false discovery rate of 0.05 in a later analysis. Some IMGT-functional V segments, including TRBV6-2 and TRBV6-3, could not be distinguished by the 87-base-pair reads and were therefore excluded. Linkage disequilibrium might explain the correlated functional status among segregating V segments, but an unknown experimental factor could not be excluded. The classifier was reported to diagnose cytomegalovirus status with high specificity and sensitivity in both the original cohort and the validation cohort. In a later genetic analysis, a missense DCLRE1C variant was associated with V-gene and J-gene trimming of TCR beta chains, and the association was replicated in an independent cohort. The study listed approximately 150 TCR beta chains as associated with cytomegalovirus.

In total, 600 or so healthy bone marrow donors made up the cohort. At the time of sampling, all cohort members were nominally healthy, though unrecorded immune exposures were likely present. The donor was CMV seronegative and was included in the group of about 350 seronegative cohort members. Each donor provided a peripheral blood sample, and peripheral blood mononuclear cells were used for TCR beta sequencing. Genomic DNA was extracted from the blood cell samples with the Qiagen DNeasy Blood Extraction Kit. Libraries were constructed by the immunoSEQ multiplex PCR assay. A mixture of 60 forward primers for TCR Vbeta segments and 13 reverse primers for TCR Jbeta segments was used in the multiplex PCR. The CDR3 region of rearranged TCR beta genes was amplified from genomic DNA by a multiplex PCR assay. On the Illumina HiSeq System, the amplified TCR beta libraries were sequenced as 87-base-pair reads. From the authors' description of their analysis: A later analysis tallied roughly 80 million unique TCR beta chains across the 610 or so repertoires, and 10 million to 11 million of those chains were shared by two or more donors. A nearest-neighbor algorithm error-corrected the raw reads and collapsed the reads into unique sequences, merging closely related sequences to remove PCR and sequencing errors. Alignment of CDR3 sequences to IMGT reference sequences was used to assign V, D and J gene segments. For a sequence to be retained, a match of at least six nucleotides was required to both a V gene segment and a J gene segment. A rearrangement counted as productive if the CDR3 had no stop codons and remained in frame with V and J, and every other rearrangement counted as non-productive. CDR3 was defined according to IMGT convention as the region running from the second conserved V-encoded cysteine to the conserved J-encoded phenylalanine. The earlier analysis of some 550 of the donors excluded any sequence lacking an unambiguous match to a single V gene segment. An earlier analysis of a few hundred of the donors classified V segments as functional when productive rearrangements were above 56.7% and as segregating when the standard deviation between donors was above 5%. To diagnose cytomegalovirus status from the catalog of TCR beta chain sequences, a statistical classification framework was built. V and J gene assignment, in a later analysis, came from comparing TCR nucleotide sequences with IMGT/GENE-DB human TR gene sequences. In a later analysis, CDR3 sequences and most-parsimonious VDJ recombination scenarios were assigned using the TCRdist pipeline. In a later analysis, each TCR beta chain was defined by its CDR3 amino acid sequence together with its V-gene family, and reads lacking a unique V-gene family were excluded. As a way to deal with suspected cross-contamination and a sequencing artifact, a later analysis dropped over 550 nucleotide sequences that were highly shared and had low generation probability. In a later analysis, a clonal expansion index was calculated for each public chain from normalized within-repertoire ranks of inferred template counts. Generation probabilities in a later analysis came from a VDJ recombination model fitted to out-of-frame rearrangements, and those results were checked against IGoR. A later analysis scored TCR-TCR, TCR-HLA and TCR-CMV co-occurrence with hypergeometric tests, applying a repertoire-size bias correction to TCR pairs. A later analysis estimated false discovery rates by permuting HLA or CMV assignments 20 times. In a later analysis, co-occurring TCRs were grouped using DBSCAN, with TCRdist sequence similarity added in when clustering inside HLA-allele-positive subsets. Repertoires with fewer than 30,000 or more than 120,000 public chains, plus five repertoires with anomalous nucleotide sharing, were excluded from co-occurrence clustering. What TCRdb holds here is the immuneACCESS table cut down to in-frame rearrangements. Part of the clones is not present; checked against another copy, under half of the missing clones reflect an unresolved V gene, and the others are unexplained. Clonal size and the V and J genes are those of that table, whereas D and trimming came from the DNA. Across this sample there are tens of thousands of clones, with around 70% seen only once. The ten largest clonotypes hold 11% of the sample.

A word on this clone: The antigen it binds to is not known. No qualities accompany the bases; no much larger clone lies one base away.

CDR1 and CDR2, per the germline V gene, are SNHLY and FYNNEI. The CDR3 holds 14 amino acids from the cysteine to the phenylalanine. Just CDR3 DNA is preserved here, 42 bases in frame from base 1. V and J lose 5 bases and 5 bases, and a span of 15 bases separates them. What was sequenced was PBMCs. The chain was built from TRBV2 and TRBJ1-1, with an unclear D gene assignment. This sequence was found in a woman in her twenties or thirties in good health and CMV-seronegative. The DNA reads as follows: TGTGCCAGCAGTTTCGGGAGGCCGGGGACTGAAGCTTTCTTT. Its amino acids are CASSFGRPGTEAFF.